This T cell receptor (beta chain) was sequenced during a study of T cells after yellow fever vaccination. Study findings and constraints: Clonotype sharing between CD4 and CD8 compartments was small. Post-booster repertoires again held most primary-vaccination clones (96% CD4, roughly 88% CD8).

The germline V gene encodes CDR1 DFQATT and CDR2 SNEGSKA (reference sequence). This CDR3 spans 17 amino acids. V trimming: 0 bases; J trimming: 0 bases; junction bases outside the gene matches: 5. Points on this clonotype: Its antigen is still unknown.

Synthesis of TCR cDNA relied on 5'RACE template switching, which attached a universal primer site and UMIs. In TCRdb, the 5' RACE reads were re-called with MiXCR into one record per CDR3 protein. The sample includes some 300,000 distinct CDR3 sequences, 7.5% to 9% of them seen just once. The rearrangement links TRBV20-1 to TRBJ1-6; the match to TRBD1 covers 7 bases. The sequence was collected from a man in his late teens or twenties who received the YFV17D yellow fever vaccine. Sequenced here: CD4+ T cells sorted from PBMCs, sampled 5 days after the yellow fever booster vaccination. CDR3 sequence (DNA): TGCAGTGCTAGAGATCCGGGACAGAGCTCCTATAATTCACCCCTCCACTTT. Its protein product is CSARDPGQSSYNSPLHF.